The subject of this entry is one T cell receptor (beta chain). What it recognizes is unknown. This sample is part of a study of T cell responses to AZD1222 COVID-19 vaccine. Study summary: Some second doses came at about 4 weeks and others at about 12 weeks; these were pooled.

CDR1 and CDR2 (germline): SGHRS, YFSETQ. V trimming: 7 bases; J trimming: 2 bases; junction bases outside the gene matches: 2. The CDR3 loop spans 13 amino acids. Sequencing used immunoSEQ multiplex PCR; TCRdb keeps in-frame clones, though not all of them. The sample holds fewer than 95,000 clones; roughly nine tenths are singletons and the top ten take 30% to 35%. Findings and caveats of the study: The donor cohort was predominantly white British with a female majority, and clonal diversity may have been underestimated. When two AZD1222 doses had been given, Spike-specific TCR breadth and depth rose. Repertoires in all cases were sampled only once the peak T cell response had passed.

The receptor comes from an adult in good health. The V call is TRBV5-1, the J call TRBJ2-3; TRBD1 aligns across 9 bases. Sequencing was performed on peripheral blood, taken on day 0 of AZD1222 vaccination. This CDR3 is CASRDRVTDTQYF. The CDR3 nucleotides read TGCGCCAGCCGGGACAGGGTCACAGATACGCAGTATTTT.